The source of this T cell receptor beta chain is a study of human T cells and chemical hapten exposure. The study's findings and limits: PT1 expanded TCR counts and patch test score were linked, and their correlation was positive.

This clonotype has a count of ten or more. Its antigen is unknown. The sample's time point: pre-sensitization, week 0. Described treatment: therapeutic diphenylcyclopropenone sensitization with weekly scalp DPC. The CDR3 runs to 12 residues. Trimming cost V 5 bases and J 11 bases, with 13 bases left between them. In germline, CDR1 is MNHEY, CDR2 SMNVEV (reference sequence). TCRdb re-analysed the RACE reads in MiXCR, keeping a single row per CDR3 protein. The table has some 400,000 distinct CDR3 sequences, 5.1% seen once. V gene TRBV27 combines with J gene TRBJ2-4, with D possibly being TRBD1 or TRBD2 (7 bases each). This receptor was obtained from a woman aged 50 to 60 with alopecia areata. Some clones in this sample may be carry-over from other donors' samples. The input for sequencing was whole blood, taken in connection with sensitization to the hapten diphenylcyclopropenone (DPC). CDR3 nucleotide sequence: TGTGCCAGCAGTCAATCAGGGGGGGTTCAGTACTTC. It codes for CASSQSGGVQYF.